The rows below give T cell receptor beta chains drawn from one sample of a study of shared clonotypes between healthy human individuals. Data came from immunoSEQ multiplex PCR; TCRdb stores just in-frame clones and leaves some out. The table records about 1.5 million clones, 95% to 99% of them present only once. Specimen: naive CD4+ T cells sorted from blood. The receptors derive from a man aged 30-40 years in good health. The CDR3 runs from the conserved cysteine through the conserved F or W. Fields, in order: V gene, D gene, clone size, J gene, CDR3 protein, CDR3 DNA. D genes are given only for firm matches. Only some rows state a clone size, as once, few, many or a class for expanded clones.

TRBV19	NA	NA	TRBJ2-7	CASSRGPGLYEQYF	TGTGCCAGTAGTAGGGGACCGGGACTTTACGAGCAGTACTTC
TRBV28	NA	NA	TRBJ2-7	CASSRREQYF	TGTGCCAGCAGTCGCCGTGAGCAGTACTTC
TRBV7-2	TRBD1	NA	TRBJ2-1	CASSRDRGSYNEQFF	TGTGCCAGCAGCCGTGACAGGGGATCTTACAATGAGCAGTTCTTC
TRBV18	NA	NA	TRBJ1-4	CASSPPRGMDPTNEKLFF	TGTGCCAGCTCACCACCGCGGGGGATGGACCCAACTAATGAAAAACTGTTTTTT
TRBV9	TRBD1	few	TRBJ2-1	CASSSGQGPYNEQFF	TGTGCCAGCAGCTCCGGACAGGGGCCCTACAATGAGCAGTTCTTC
TRBV28	TRBD2	NA	TRBJ2-7	CASRLAGGGSYEQYF	TGTGCCAGCAGATTAGCGGGAGGAGGGAGCTACGAGCAGTACTTC
TRBV11-2	TRBD1	NA	TRBJ1-1	CASINRGRGTEAFF	TGTGCCAGCATCAACAGGGGGCGCGGCACTGAAGCTTTCTTT
TRBV10-3	NA	NA	TRBJ2-7	CAISEGDSTYEQYF	TGTGCCATCAGTGAAGGGGATTCCACCTACGAGCAGTACTTC
TRBV9	TRBD1	NA	TRBJ2-1	CASERGGPYNEQFF	TGTGCCAGCGAGCGAGGGGGCCCCTACAATGAGCAGTTCTTC
TRBV9	TRBD2	NA	TRBJ2-7	CASSVGAGGPYEQYF	TGTGCCAGCAGCGTAGGGGCGGGAGGGCCTTACGAGCAGTACTTC
TRBV15	NA	NA	TRBJ2-5	CATSRVRTGRGVAETQYF	TGTGCCACCAGCAGAGTGCGCACAGGCAGGGGTGTGGCGGAGACCCAGTACTTC
TRBV29-1	NA	NA	TRBJ2-7	CSVEGGQGLYEQYF	TGCAGCGTTGAAGGGGGGCAGGGTCTCTACGAGCAGTACTTC
TRBV30	NA	NA	TRBJ2-3	CAWRKWDGTDTQYF	TGTGCCTGGAGAAAGTGGGACGGCACAGATACGCAGTATTTT
TRBV27	TRBD1	once	TRBJ2-1	CASPDRGTYNEQFF	TGTGCCAGTCCAGACAGGGGGACCTACAATGAGCAGTTCTTC
TRBV5-1	NA	NA	TRBJ2-3	CASSYRDLTDTQYF	TGCGCCAGCAGCTACCGGGACCTCACAGATACGCAGTATTTT
TRBV7-7	NA	NA	TRBJ2-1	CASSTPPGDNEQFF	TGTGCTAGCAGCACCCCCCCGGGGGACAATGAGCAGTTCTTC
TRBV7-2	TRBD2	NA	TRBJ2-5	CASSPRTSGRQETQYF	TGTGCCAGCAGCCCCCGGACTAGCGGGAGGCAAGAGACCCAGTACTTC
TRBV4-3	NA	NA	TRBJ2-1	CASSQDRKVQFF	TGCGCCAGCAGCCAAGATAGGAAGGTGCAGTTCTTC
TRBV19	NA	NA	TRBJ2-5	CASSQRTAETQYF	TGTGCCAGTAGCCAACGGACTGCAGAGACCCAGTACTTC
TRBV9	NA	NA	TRBJ2-7	CASSGDSLEQYF	TGTGCCAGCAGCGGCGACAGCCTCGAGCAGTACTTC
TRBV15	TRBD1	NA	TRBJ2-1	CATSSDTGQGFSNEQFF	TGTGCCACCAGCAGCGACACCGGACAGGGGTTCAGCAATGAGCAGTTCTTC
TRBV7-9	TRBD1	NA	TRBJ1-3	CASSGDRGIGNTIYF	TGTGCCAGCAGCGGGGACAGGGGAATTGGAAACACCATATATTTT
TRBV28	NA	NA	TRBJ1-1	CASGTGGPGTEAFF	TGTGCCAGCGGGACGGGGGGCCCGGGGACTGAAGCTTTCTTT
TRBV29-1	NA	once	TRBJ2-7	CSVASKLTTKQYF	TGCAGCGTTGCCTCCAAACTCACTACGAAGCAGTACTTC
TRBV5-8	TRBD2	NA	TRBJ2-7	CASSLPGGPNNEQYF	TGTGCCAGCAGCTTGCCGGGAGGGCCCAACAACGAGCAGTACTTC
TRBV19	TRBD1	NA	TRBJ1-3	CATADRAGNTIYF	TGTGCCACTGCTGACAGGGCTGGAAACACCATATATTTT
TRBV7-8	NA	NA	TRBJ2-7	CASSLEAGLSYEQYF	TGTGCCAGCAGCTTAGAAGCGGGTTTATCCTACGAGCAGTACTTC
TRBV9	NA	NA	TRBJ2-6	CASSVAGAGANVLTF	TGTGCCAGCAGCGTAGCAGGGGCTGGGGCCAACGTCCTGACTTTC
TRBV7-9	NA	NA	TRBJ1-2	CASSLGTTGYYGYTF	TGTGCCAGCAGCTTAGGCACCACAGGGTACTATGGCTACACCTTC
TRBV28	NA	NA	TRBJ2-2	CASSLEFEKLFF	TGTGCCAGCAGTTTAGAGTTTGAGAAGCTGTTTTTT
TRBV7-2	TRBD2	NA	TRBJ2-1	CASTSRTSGSPWGRDEQFF	TGTGCCAGCACCTCTAGGACTAGCGGGAGTCCTTGGGGGCGGGATGAGCAGTTCTTC